This T cell receptor (beta chain) originates from a study of T-cell memory formation after mild COVID-19 (dated by TCRdb to the early 2020s). For the study in its entirety: TCR sequence clusters from the two donors were largely donor specific. The cohort was made up of two young adult volunteers, one female and one male, who were previously healthy. In a couple of donors, T-cell clones that expanded and contracted after mild COVID-19 were tracked by sequencing TCRalpha and TCRbeta repertoires over time.

Remarks on this clonotype: This receptor's antigen is unknown. Nothing much larger sits one base from this clone, and base qualities are not available.

The germline V gene (reference sequence) supplies CDR1 LNHDA and CDR2 SQIVND. Trimming takes 5 bases off V and 0 bases off J; junction bases not matched to a gene: 3. The CDR3 contains 15 residues, cysteine and phenylalanine counted. Only CDR3 DNA remains: 45 bases, in frame from the first base. Ficoll-Paque density gradient centrifugation was the method used to isolate PBMCs. Study-wide conclusions, independent of this receptor: From day 15 to 85, contracting clones showed balanced CD4/CD8 phenotypes, whereas a second wave of clones that expanded from day 15 to 37 leaned towards CD4+. SARS-CoV-2 specificity was not confirmed for the second-wave clones peaking on day 37. Some responding clones were found in pre-infection memory, which suggests that pre-existing cross-reactive memory T cells took part in the SARS-CoV-2 response. Only two mild cases were covered in the study, and larger cohorts including severe cases with pre-infection samples were considered necessary. Contracting CD4+ clones turned up mainly in the CM and EM memory subsets, whereas EMRA was where CD8+ clones were enriched.

The listed sequencing device is Illumina NovaSeq 6000. Using 5'RACE with constant-segment primers, TCRalpha and TCRbeta cDNA libraries were constructed, with sample barcodes and unique molecular identifiers added in the process. Trizol reagent was used to extract RNA from every sample. Libraries were amplified in two PCR steps, with a second sample barcode and Illumina TruSeq adapters added in the second step. Libraries were sequenced on an Illumina NovaSeq with 2 x 150 bp paired-end reads. As for how the authors treated the data: With migec v1.2.7, reads were demultiplexed and then collapsed into UMI-guided consensus sequences. Using mixcr v2.1.11, the UMI consensuses were aligned to TRA and TRB V and J templates and assembled into clonotypes. Expanded or contracted clonotypes were those called significant by both edgeR and NoisET, with noise models trained on biological replicates. edgeR calls used a false discovery rate-adjusted p below 0.01 and a log2 fold-change threshold of 1. As an exploratory analysis of dynamics, PCA with hierarchical clustering was applied to max-normalized trajectories of the 1000 most abundant clonotypes. Separately sequenced CD4+ and CD8+ repertoires were used to assign the CD4 or CD8 phenotype of responding clones. TCRdb itself trimmed the public reads at Q25 with fastp, ran MiXCR and retained productive beta chains. Each CDR3 protein gets just one entry, which takes the most common genes and DNA from the rows behind it. TCRdb, not the authors, supplied the V and J calls. The sample records fewer than 250,000 distinct CDR3 sequences, roughly 27% of which are singletons. Together, the top ten hold over 10% of the sample.

Rearrangement joined TRBV19 to TRBJ2-1; a stretch of 8 junction bases matches TRBD2. Sample: PBMCs or a T cell subset sorted from them (not recorded which). This receptor was taken from an adult woman who had mild COVID-19 (a few samples of this study predate the infection). The sample titles of this study are shuffled in the database, so cell type and time point are left out; the donor was told from shared clones. The CDR3 in this case is CASSGLAGSYNEQFF. The DNA sequence reads TGTGCCAGTAGTGGGCTAGCGGGCTCCTACAATGAGCAGTTCTTC.